The clone carrying this TCR beta chain was detected many times. This sample was taken from a study of breast tumors, draining lymph nodes, adjacent tissues. The germline CDR1 and CDR2 sequences are MNHNY and SVGAGI (reference sequence). The CDR3 is made up of 15 amino acids. V lost 1 base, J lost 0 bases, and 8 bases lay in between. Samples came from axillary lymph nodes draining the breast cancer. TCRdb re-called the multiplex PCR reads through MiXCR, storing one row per CDR3 protein. The sample shows fewer than 200,000 distinct CDR3 sequences, 33% of them seen only once. The chain uses TRBV6-6 and TRBJ2-3; weak D call: TRBD2 (5 bases). The source is a female donor with breast cancer. Some clones in this sample may be carry-over from other donors' samples. The sample was axillary lymph node tissue. The CDR3 nucleotides read TGTGCCAGCAGTTACTATTGGACTAGCACAGATACGCAGTATTTT. It yields the protein CASSYYWTSTDTQYF.